This T cell receptor beta chain was obtained from a study of regulatory T cells in long-lasting Graves disease. Study context: Disease was considered persistent Graves' disease after over 5 years of antithyroid drugs (with positive TSH receptor antibodies).

A note on this clonotype: Its antigen is not identified.

HTBI primers from iRepertoire and Arm-PCR of CDR3 regions yielded the TCR beta libraries. TCRdb passed the multiplex PCR reads through MiXCR, listing each CDR3 protein once. This repertoire shows under 450,000 distinct CDR3 sequences, 20% to 25% found once; its top ten account for about a quarter. Time point described: persistent/refractory GD, antithyroid drugs over 5 years with positive TRAb. The TCR library used RNA extracted from PBMCs. The authors diagnosed Graves' disease using American Thyroid Association guidelines. The V and J ends lost 3 bases and 6 bases respectively, with 11 bases between them. The germline gives CDR1 ENHRY, CDR2 SYGVKD. The CDR3 totals 14 residues. Study findings and constraints: Persistent disease preferred TRBV28, TRBJ1-2 and TRBJ2-5. Patients with persistent Graves' had lower TCR diversity than newly diagnosed patients.

The source is a female donor with Graves disease. This sample comprised peripheral blood mononuclear cells (PBMCs), obtained when the disease was refractory, from a patient treated with antithyroid drugs. The gene calls are TRBV10-3 and TRBJ2-2; D gene ambiguous. The DNA of the CDR3 is TGTGCCATCAGTGAAATAGGGAATTCCGGGGAGCTGTTTTTT. Its protein is CAISEIGNSGELFF.